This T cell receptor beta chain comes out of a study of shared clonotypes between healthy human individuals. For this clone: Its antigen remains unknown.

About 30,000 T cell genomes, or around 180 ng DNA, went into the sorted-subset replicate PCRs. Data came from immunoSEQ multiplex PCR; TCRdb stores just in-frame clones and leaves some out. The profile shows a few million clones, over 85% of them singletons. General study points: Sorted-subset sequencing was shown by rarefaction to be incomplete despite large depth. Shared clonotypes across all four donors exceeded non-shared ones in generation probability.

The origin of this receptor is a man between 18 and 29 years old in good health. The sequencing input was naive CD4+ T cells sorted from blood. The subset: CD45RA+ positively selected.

The CDR3 region has the DNA TGTGCCTGGAGTGGAACAGGTTTGGGTTCCTACAATGAGCAGTTCTTC. Encoded protein: CAWSGTGLGSYNEQFF. The rearrangement uses TRBV30 and TRBJ2-1; D is perhaps TRBD1 (5 bases). CDR3 length: 16 residues. V gave up 1 base and J gave up 1 base, with 14 bases separating them. Germline V lookup: CDR1 GTSNPN, CDR2 SVGIG (reference sequence).